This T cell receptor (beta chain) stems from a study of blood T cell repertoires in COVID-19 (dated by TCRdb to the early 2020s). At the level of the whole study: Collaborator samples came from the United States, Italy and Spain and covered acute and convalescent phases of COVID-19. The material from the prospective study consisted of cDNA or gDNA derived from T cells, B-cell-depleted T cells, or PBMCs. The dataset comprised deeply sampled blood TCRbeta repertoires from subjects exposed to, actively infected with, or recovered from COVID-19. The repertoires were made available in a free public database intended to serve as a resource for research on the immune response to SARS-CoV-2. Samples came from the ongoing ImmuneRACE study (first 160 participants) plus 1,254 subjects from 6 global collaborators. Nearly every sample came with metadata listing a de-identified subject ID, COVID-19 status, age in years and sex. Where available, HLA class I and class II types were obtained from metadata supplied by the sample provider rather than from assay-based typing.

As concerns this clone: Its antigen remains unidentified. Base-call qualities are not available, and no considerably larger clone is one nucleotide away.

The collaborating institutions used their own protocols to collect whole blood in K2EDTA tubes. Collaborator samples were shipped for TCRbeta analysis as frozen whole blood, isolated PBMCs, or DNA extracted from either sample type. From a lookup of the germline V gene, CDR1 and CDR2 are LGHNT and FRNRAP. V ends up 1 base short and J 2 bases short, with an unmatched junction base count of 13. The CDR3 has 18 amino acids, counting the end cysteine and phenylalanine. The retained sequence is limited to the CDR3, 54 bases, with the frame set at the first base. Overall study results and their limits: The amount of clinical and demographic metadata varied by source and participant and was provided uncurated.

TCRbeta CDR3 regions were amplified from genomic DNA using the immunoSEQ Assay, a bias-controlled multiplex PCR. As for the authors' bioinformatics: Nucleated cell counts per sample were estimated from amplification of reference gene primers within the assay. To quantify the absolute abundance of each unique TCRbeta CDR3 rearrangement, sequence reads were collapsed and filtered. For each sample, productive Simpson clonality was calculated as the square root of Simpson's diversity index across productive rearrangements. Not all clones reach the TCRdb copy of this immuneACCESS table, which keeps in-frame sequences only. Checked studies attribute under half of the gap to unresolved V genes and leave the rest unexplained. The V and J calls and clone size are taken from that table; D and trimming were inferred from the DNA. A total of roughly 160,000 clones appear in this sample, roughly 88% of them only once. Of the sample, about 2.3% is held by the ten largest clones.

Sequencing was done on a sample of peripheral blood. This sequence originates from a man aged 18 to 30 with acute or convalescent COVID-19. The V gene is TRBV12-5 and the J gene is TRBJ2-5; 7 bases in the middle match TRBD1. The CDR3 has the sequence CASGLAPKNRGGQETQYF. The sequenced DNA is TGTGCTAGTGGTTTGGCCCCCAAGAACAGGGGTGGGCAAGAGACCCAGTACTTC.